The 22 T cell receptor beta chains presented below share a single source sample, sequenced in a study of T cell responses to AZD1222 COVID-19 vaccine. The method was immunoSEQ multiplex PCR; TCRdb's version includes in-frame clones alone and lacks a portion of them. The profile covers 45,000 to 55,000 clones, with about 86% appearing a single time and less than 7% taken by the ten largest. The sequences come from peripheral blood, collected 28 days after the second AZD1222 dose. All receptors come from an adult who received the AZD1222 COVID-19 vaccine.

V usage is TRBV6-2 or TRBV6-3 and J usage is TRBJ1-1, with 7 bases fitting TRBD1. Germline V gene sequence: CDR1 MNHEY, CDR2 SVGEGT. The CDR3 runs 12 residues. Trimming took 5 bases from V and 12 from J; bases not matched to a gene: 9. For the CDR3, the DNA is TGTGCCAGCAGTACGCAACAGGGGCTAACTTTCTTT. Its translation: CASSTQQGLTFF.

V usage is TRBV30 and J usage is TRBJ1-6; D remains ambiguous. V was cut by 4 bases and J by 5 bases, with 21 bases left in between. The CDR3 length is 17 residues. Germline V lookup: CDR1 GTSNPN, CDR2 SVGIG (reference sequence). The CDR3 reads CAWKGMALTADNSPLHF. In nucleotides, the CDR3 is TGTGCCTGGAAAGGTATGGCACTTACCGCGGATAATTCACCCCTCCACTTT.

A note on this clone: The junction departs from the called germline gene at one end, perhaps through a read error. The genes are TRBV29-1 and TRBJ1-2; TRBD1 matches 9 bases. Germline CDR1 SQVTM, CDR2 ANQGSEA. CDR3 length equals 15 residues. CDR3 region: CSVEDHTGGNYGYTF. The CDR3 nucleotides read TGCAGCGTTGAAGATCACACAGGGGGCAACTATGGCTACACTTTC. The full variable domain, in which reference TRBV29-1 and TRBJ1-2 provide the parts outside the CDR3, is SAVISQKPSRDICQRGTSLTIQCQVDSQVTMMFWYRQQPGQSLTLIATANQGSEATYESGFVIDKFPISRPNLTFSTLTVSNMSPEDSSIYLCSVEDHTGGNYGYTFGSGTRLTVV.

This CDR3 reads CASSSPGQGVDNEQFF. The CDR3 bases are TGTGCCAGTAGTTCCCCGGGACAGGGGGTCGACAATGAGCAGTTCTTC. The V gene is TRBV19, the J gene TRBJ2-1, with TRBD1 identical over 11 bases. V lost 5 bases to trimming and J lost 5 bases; unmatched junction nucleotides: 8. This CDR3 has 16 residues. The germline gives CDR1 LNHDA, CDR2 SQIVND (reference sequence).

The V call is TRBV6-6, the J call TRBJ2-1; D gene uncertain. The length of the CDR3 is 14 residues. The germline CDR1 and CDR2 sequences are MNHNY and SVGAGI (reference sequence). V lost 6 bases to trimming and J lost 8 bases, with 17 bases between them. CDR3 nucleotide sequence: TGTGCCAGCAGCTCTAGGGTGTCTAGAGATGAGCAGTTCTTC. This encodes CASSSRVSRDEQFF.

The V and J genes are TRBV28 and TRBJ1-1; tentative D call: TRBD1 (5 bases). V was clipped by 2 bases and J by 5 bases, with 12 bases between them. CDR3 length: 14 amino acids. CDR1 MDHEN and CDR2 SYDVKM come from the germline V gene. CDR3 sequence: CASSLPPRGTEAFF. The DNA for the CDR3 is TGTGCCAGCAGTTTACCCCCTCGGGGGACTGAAGCTTTCTTT.

CDR3 residues: CASSFPAVNTIYF. The CDR3 DNA reads TGTGCCAGCAGCTTCCCCGCGGTAAACACCATATATTTT. The V and J genes are TRBV7-2 and TRBJ1-3; D gene unclear. The germline V and J ends were trimmed by 3 bases and 6 bases, with 9 bases remaining between them. CDR1 and CDR2 from the germline V gene are SGHTA and FQGNSA. The CDR3 spans 13 residues.

The chain links TRBV6-5 to TRBJ1-4; D call uncertain. Germline CDR1 reads MNHEY; CDR2 reads SVGAGI. The CDR3 has 14 amino acids. Trimming shortened V by 5 bases and J by 14 bases, and 21 bases separated the two germline ends. As DNA, the CDR3 is TGTGCCAGCAGTATCCGACACGGTCGGGATTGGCTGTTTTTT. Its translation is CASSIRHGRDWLFF.

This clone showed up just once. The chain links TRBV19 to TRBJ2-1; 12 nucleotides align to TRBD2. V lost 1 base to trimming and J lost 7 bases; unmatched junction nucleotides: 2. Per germline, CDR1 LNHDA and CDR2 SQIVND (reference sequence). The length of the CDR3 is 15 residues. The CDR3: CASSIGLAGVNEQFF. Written as DNA, the CDR3 is TGTGCCAGTAGTATAGGACTAGCGGGAGTAAATGAGCAGTTCTTC.

About this clone: One end of the junction fails to match germline, which may point to a read error. The chain recombines TRBV18 with TRBJ2-2; the D gene is possibly TRBD2 (5 bases). The CDR3 runs 14 residues. CDR1 KGHSH and CDR2 LQKENI come from the germline V gene. CDR3 nucleotide sequence: TGTGCCAGCTCACCAAACGGGAACGCCGGGGAGCTGTTTTTT. This gives the protein CASSPNGNAGELFF.

The J gene is TRBJ2-2, the V gene TRBV18, with unresolved D. Germline V gives CDR1 KGHSH, CDR2 LQKENI. This CDR3 comprises 15 residues. Deletions cut 2 bases from V and 1 base from J, with 8 bases between. CDR3 in DNA: TGTGCCAGCTCACCAACACTCCTGAACACCGGGGAGCTGTTTTTT. It translates to CASSPTLLNTGELFF.

The sample holds one count of this clone. The chain carries TRBV20-1 and TRBJ2-1; 9 bases fit TRBD2. The CDR3 contains 16 residues. J gave up 9 bases and V 3 bases, and 15 bases lay outside the gene matches. CDR1 and CDR2 from the germline V gene are DFQATT and SNEGSKA (reference sequence). CDR3 DNA sequence: TGCAGTGCTAGTCCCCCGGCTAGCGGGATTGACGGTGAGCAGTTCTTC. This sequence encodes CSASPPASGIDGEQFF.

V and J are TRBV19 and TRBJ1-5, with a possible D match to TRBD1 (5 bases). V was pared by 4 bases and J by 0 bases, with 7 bases between. The CDR3 is 14 residues long. CDR1 is LNHDA and CDR2 is SQIVND in the germline V gene (reference sequence). The CDR3 DNA follows: TGTGCCAGTAGTACGGGGGGTAGCAATCAGCCCCAGCATTTT. Amino acid sequence: CASSTGGSNQPQHF.

V is TRBV5-1 and J is TRBJ1-1; D is possibly TRBD1 (6 bases). The ends were cut back, 4 bases at V and 3 bases at J, with 13 bases in the middle. This CDR3 region has 14 residues. Germline loops: CDR1 SGHRS, CDR2 YFSETQ. The CDR3 bases are TGCGCCAGCAGCGGGGGGGCGCGGTACACTGAAGCTTTCTTT. Encoded protein: CASSGGARYTEAFF.

The chain links TRBV6-5 to TRBJ2-7; D uncertain. This CDR3 comprises 14 residues. The germline gives CDR1 MNHEY, CDR2 SVGAGI. With 6 bases removed from V and 0 bases from J, the gap between germline ends came to 12 bases. Here the CDR3 reads CASRMTGTSYEQYF. In DNA form, the CDR3 reads TGTGCCAGCAGAATGACTGGTACCTCCTACGAGCAGTACTTC.

The chain recombines TRBV11-3 with TRBJ2-2, with 9 bases fitting TRBD1. The trim removed 5 bases at V and 3 bases at J, leaving 7 bases unmatched. Germline V gene lookup returns CDR1 SGHNT and CDR2 YENEEA. This CDR3 comprises 16 residues. CDR3 amino acids: CASSPGTGKDTGELFF. CDR3 bases: TGTGCCAGCAGCCCAGGGACAGGGAAGGACACCGGGGAGCTGTTTTTT.

The rearrangement links TRBV7-8 to TRBJ1-3; TRBD1 agrees at 8 bases. The CDR3 is 15 amino acids. Germline V lookup: CDR1 SGHVS, CDR2 FQNEAQ. With V trimmed by 3 bases and J by 6 bases, 7 bases remained unmatched. The CDR3 loop reads CASSFPDRGANTIYF. The CDR3 DNA reads as TGTGCCAGCAGCTTCCCAGACAGGGGCGCAAACACCATATATTTT. The whole variable domain, filled in from reference TRBV7-8 and TRBJ1-3, reads GAGVSQSPRYKVAKRGQDVALRCDPISGHVSLFWYQQALGQGPEFLTYFQNEAQLDKSGLPSDRFFAERPEGSVSTLKIQRTQQEDSAVYLCASSFPDRGANTIYFGEGSWLTVV.

The chain links TRBV28 to TRBJ1-1, with D unclear. Germline CDR1 is MDHEN and CDR2 is SYDVKM. The CDR3 contains 12 residues. Between the trimmed V and J ends, which lost 7 bases and 1 base, there was a span of 7 bases. CDR3: CASTAANTEAFF. CDR3 sequence (DNA): TGTGCCAGCACTGCAGCGAACACTGAAGCTTTCTTT.

This rearrangement joins TRBV14 to TRBJ1-1; a possible D gene is TRBD1 (6 bases). The CDR3 consists of 15 residues. V dropped 1 base and J dropped 1 base, with 10 bases sitting between them. CDR1 is SGHDN, CDR2 FVKESK, per germline. CDR3 bases: TGTGCCAGCAGCCAAGCCAGGGGATCGAACACTGAAGCTTTCTTT. It translates to CASSQARGSNTEAFF.

This chain links TRBV10-3 with TRBJ1-1; weak D call: TRBD1 (6 bases). This CDR3 spans 13 amino acids. CDR1 and CDR2 from the germline V gene are ENHRY and SYGVKD. V was cut by 5 bases and J by 1 base, with 8 bases left in between. DNA for the CDR3: TGTGCCATCAGTCAACAGGGGAACACTGAAGCTTTCTTT. It yields the protein CAISQQGNTEAFF.

This clone was seen only once. The CDR3 nucleotides are TGTGCCAGCAGCCCAAGGGCGGGTAGCGGATACAATGAGCAGTTCTTC. Translating gives CASSPRAGSGYNEQFF. This chain connects TRBV11-3 to TRBJ2-1, with a possible D match to TRBD2 (6 bases). This CDR3 has 16 residues. Per the germline V gene, CDR1 is SGHNT and CDR2 is YENEEA. Trimming cost V 5 bases and J 4 bases, with 18 bases left between them.

This clone was detected once. J is TRBJ2-2 and V is TRBV5-1; D remains unclear. Trimming stripped 0 bases from V and 2 bases from J, with 8 bases between. The germline V gene encodes CDR1 SGHRS and CDR2 YFSETQ. CDR3 length: 15 residues. As DNA, the CDR3 is TGCGCCAGCAGCTTGGCCGGGCAAAACACCGGGGAGCTGTTTTTT. Its translation is CASSLAGQNTGELFF.